These 26 T cell receptor beta chains originate from one sample sequenced in a study of T cells expressing NK-cell markers. TCRdb reprocessed the 5' RACE reads; each CDR3 protein has one entry and no DNA is given. In total, the table holds roughly 430,000 distinct CDR3 sequences. Sequences were obtained from blood T cells: a sorted CD56 or NKG2C T cell subset, CD4+ or CD8+ T cells, or bulk PBMC T cells (not recorded which). These TCRs come from a woman aged 18-69 years in good health.

This sequence joins TRBV5-1 and TRBJ2-1; TCRdb reports TRBD2, a call that lacks DNA to check it against. There are 16 residues in the CDR3. Per germline, CDR1 SGHRS and CDR2 YFSETQ. CDR3 region: CASSSGAGNTYNEQFF.

The rearrangement uses TRBV29-1 and TRBJ2-7; the D call of TRBD1 rests on TCRdb alone, since no DNA is present to check it. The CDR3 consists of 16 residues. The V gene's germline CDR1 is SQVTM and CDR2 ANQGSEA. This CDR3 is CSVEGIQENISYEQYF.

V usage is TRBV5-6 and J usage is TRBJ2-2; with no DNA, the TCRdb D assignment of TRBD1 cannot be verified. The germline V gene has CDR1 SGHDT and CDR2 YYEEEE. This CDR3 spans 15 amino acids. The CDR3 spells CASSRGQTNTGELFF.

The chain joins TRBV28 to TRBJ2-1; TCRdb returns TRBD2, unconfirmable since there is no DNA. The CDR3 consists of 15 residues. CDR1 is MDHEN and CDR2 is SYDVKM in the germline V gene. This chain's CDR3 is CASSLLRTSINEQFF.

V and J are TRBV20-1 and TRBJ2-1. Germline V gene lookup returns CDR1 DFQATT and CDR2 SNEGSKA (reference sequence). This CDR3 region has 14 residues. The CDR3: CSARGGLSYNEQFF.

This chain links TRBV28 with TRBJ2-7; the TCRdb call, TRBD2, lacks DNA for checking. The CDR3 runs 13 residues. Germline V CDR1 and CDR2: MDHEN, SYDVKM. CDR3 amino acids: CAITASGSYEQYF.

The J gene is TRBJ2-1, the V gene TRBV28; the TCRdb D gene call, TRBD2, has no DNA to confirm it. CDR1 is MDHEN and CDR2 is SYDVKM in the germline V gene. This CDR3 is built from 19 residues. CDR3 protein: CASRSSGLAGGEYYNEQFF.

This sequence joins TRBV9 and TRBJ1-5; TCRdb returns TRBD1, unconfirmable since there is no DNA. Germline-derived CDR1 and CDR2 are SGDLS and YYNGEE. The CDR3 consists of 15 residues. This CDR3 reads CASSGIGGVNQPQHF. Full variable domain (remainder filled in from reference TRBV9 and TRBJ1-5): DSGVTQTPKHLITATGQRVTLRCSPRSGDLSVYWYQQSLDQGLQFLIQYYNGEERAKGNILERFSAQQFPDLHSELNLSSLELGDSALYFCASSGIGGVNQPQHFGDGTRLSIL.

The V call is TRBV6-2 or TRBV6-3, the J call TRBJ1-5; TCRdb's D gene call, TRBD1, goes unchecked for lack of DNA. Germline CDR1 and CDR2: MNHEY and SVGEGT. This CDR3 region has 15 residues. The CDR3 protein is CASSSPRGNLQPQHF.

This rearrangement joins TRBV20-1 to TRBJ2-1; the D call from TCRdb, TRBD1, cannot be confirmed without DNA. This CDR3 spans 13 amino acids. The germline V gene encodes CDR1 DFQATT and CDR2 SNEGSKA (reference sequence). This CDR3 reads CSVDSRGGNEQFF.

The chain employs TRBV5-1 and TRBJ2-2; the D call of TRBD2 rests on TCRdb alone, since no DNA is present to check it. CDR3 length: 16 amino acids. In germline, CDR1 is SGHRS, CDR2 YFSETQ. The CDR3 region is CASSPLLAGSTGELFF.

The rearrangement links TRBV29-1 to TRBJ2-1; the D call from TCRdb, TRBD2, cannot be confirmed without DNA. Germline-derived CDR1 and CDR2 are SQVTM and ANQGSEA. This CDR3 is built from 16 residues. This CDR3 reads CSVEDPSGLAGNEQFF.

The J gene is TRBJ2-1, the V gene TRBV6-1. Germline V gene lookup returns CDR1 MNHNS and CDR2 SASEGT. CDR3 size: 15 residues. CDR3 sequence reads: CASSFVSSSYNEQFF.

The rearrangement joins TRBV9 to TRBJ2-2. Germline CDR1 and CDR2: SGDLS and YYNGEE. The CDR3 is made up of 12 amino acids. CDR3 amino acids: CASSDGTGELFF.

J is TRBJ2-2 and V is TRBV5-4; no DNA is available, so the TRBD2 call from TCRdb remains unchecked. The length of the CDR3 is 14 residues. Germline V gene lookup returns CDR1 SGHNT and CDR2 YYREEE (reference sequence). This chain's CDR3 is CASSLQGGGGELFF.

The chain joins TRBV27 to TRBJ1-5; TCRdb selects TRBD1, and the lack of DNA leaves this call unchecked. The CDR3 has 15 residues. CDR1 is MNHEY, CDR2 SMNVEV, per germline (reference sequence). The CDR3 here is CASSLIAGGYQPQHF.

This chain connects TRBV14 to TRBJ1-2; TCRdb outputs TRBD1, but without DNA this stays unchecked. The CDR3 totals 13 residues. The germline V gene encodes CDR1 SGHDN and CDR2 FVKESK. The CDR3 sequence is CASSQGSHYGYTF. Full variable domain (remainder filled in from reference TRBV14 and TRBJ1-2): EAGVTQFPSHSVIEKGQTVTLRCDPISGHDNLYWYRRVMGKEIKFLLHFVKESKQDESGMPNNRFLAERTGGTYSTLKVQPAELEDSGVYFCASSQGSHYGYTFGSGTRLTVV.

This rearrangement joins TRBV29-1 to TRBJ2-3. The CDR3 spans 14 residues. Germline assignment: CDR1 SQVTM and CDR2 ANQGSEA. The CDR3: CSVSSGLQTDTQYF.

This sequence joins TRBV28 and TRBJ2-4; TCRdb's D gene call, TRBD1, goes unchecked for lack of DNA. The CDR3 length is 12 residues. CDR1 and CDR2 (germline): MDHEN, SYDVKM. The CDR3 region is CASSRDTYIQYF. The variable domain in full, with the rest retrieved from reference TRBV28 and TRBJ2-4, is DVKVTQSSRYLVKRTGEKVFLECVQDMDHENMFWYRQDPGLGLRLIYFSYDVKMKEKGDIPEGYSVSREKKERFSLILESASTNQTSMYLCASSRDTYIQYFGAGTRLSVL.

V and J are TRBV4-3 and TRBJ2-3. CDR1 and CDR2 (germline): LGHNA, YSLEER. The CDR3 runs to 16 residues. This chain's CDR3 is CASSPVPGSSTDTQYF.

This chain links TRBV4-2 with TRBJ2-2. The CDR3 covers 15 residues. CDR1 and CDR2 from the germline V gene are LGHNA and YNFKEQ. The CDR3 loop is CASSQDLWVGGELFF.

The chain is built from TRBV3-1 and TRBJ1-1; TCRdb lists TRBD1, though no DNA is available to test this call. This CDR3 is built from 16 residues. Germline V gives CDR1 LGHDT, CDR2 YNNKEL (reference sequence). The CDR3 is CASSPNGQTMNTEAFF. The entire variable domain, with the rest obtained from reference TRBV3-1 and TRBJ1-1, is as follows: DTAVSQTPKYLVTQMGNDKSIKCEQNLGHDTMYWYKQDSKKFLKIMFSYNNKELIINETVPNRFSPKSPDKAHLNLHINSLELGDSAVYFCASSPNGQTMNTEAFFGQGTRLTVV.

V gene TRBV7-2 combines with J gene TRBJ1-2; TCRdb names TRBD1, which stays unverified in the absence of DNA. This CDR3 spans 15 amino acids. Germline V gives CDR1 SGHTA, CDR2 FQGNSA. CDR3 residues: CASSFGGRNRNGYTF. The full variable domain, its missing parts supplied by reference TRBV7-2 and TRBJ1-2, is GAGVSQSPSNKVTEKGKDVELRCDPISGHTALYWYRQSLGQGLEFLIYFQGNSAPDKSGLPSDRFSAERTGGSVSTLTIQRTQQEDSAVYLCASSFGGRNRNGYTFGSGTRLTVV.

The rearrangement links TRBV5-6 to TRBJ2-7. Germline loops: CDR1 SGHDT, CDR2 YYEEEE. The CDR3 consists of 14 residues. The chain's CDR3 is CASSFVSYTYEQYF.

The CDR3 here is CASSSGAGRDTQYF. The chain employs TRBV7-2 and TRBJ2-3; TCRdb outputs TRBD1, but without DNA this stays unchecked. The V gene's germline CDR1 is SGHTA and CDR2 FQGNSA. There are 14 residues in the CDR3.

The CDR3 loop is CAIRPYRGREAFF. This chain connects TRBV10-3 to TRBJ1-1; TCRdb lists TRBD1, though no DNA is available to test this call. CDR1 and CDR2 (germline): ENHRY, SYGVKD. This CDR3 spans 13 amino acids.